The sequence of this TCR beta chain was determined in a study of blood T cells in healthy people across ages. Study-level information: Template switching retrieved approximately one barcoded beta molecule for each two T cells.

General observations from the study: Strong correlation existed between TCR beta diversity and naive T cell percentage.

With each sample, at least 5.5 micrograms of total RNA were extracted. Through a sample-barcoded 5' primer and a J-beta primer mix, a second PCR was run for roughly 6 to 11 cycles. TCRdb reprocessed the 5' RACE reads via MiXCR and lists one record per CDR3 protein. The data show around 400,000 distinct CDR3 sequences, roughly half seen once. Deletions cut 0 bases from V and 6 bases from J, with 15 bases between. Germline V gene lookup returns CDR1 DFQATT and CDR2 SNEGSKA (reference sequence). The CDR3 extends over 14 amino acids. This clonotype was picked up a small number of times. Its target is unknown.

This receptor was taken from a man in his sixties in good health. This chain uses TRBV20-1 with TRBJ2-7; D is perhaps TRBD1 (5 bases). Specimen: blood. CDR3 sequence reads: CSAREAGLHREQYF. CDR3 DNA: TGCAGTGCTAGAGAAGCAGGGCTCCACCGCGAGCAGTACTTC.